A selection of T cell receptor beta chains follows, all from one sample in a study of cytomegalovirus exposure and HLA in healthy donors. Profiling relied on immunoSEQ multiplex PCR, and the TCRdb table lists in-frame clones only, not all of them. The profile shows tens of thousands of clones, about 71% of them singletons. Source material: PBMCs. Receptor source: a woman in her fifties or sixties in good health and CMV-seropositive. CDR3s include the opening cysteine and the closing phenylalanine or tryptophan. A D gene is named only where the DNA matches it firmly. Size values are once, few and many counts, or a class for expanded clones, and some rows have none.

abundance: once
j_gene: TRBJ1-1
v_gene: TRBV5-8
d_gene: .
CDR3aa: CASSLGRDTEAFF
CDR3nt: TGTGCCAGCAGCTTAGGCAGGGATACTGAAGCTTTCTTT

abundance: .
j_gene: TRBJ2-7
v_gene: TRBV6-1
d_gene: .
CDR3aa: CASSPTGYEQYF
CDR3nt: TGTGCCAGCAGCCCTACAGGTTACGAGCAGTACTTC

abundance: few
j_gene: TRBJ1-1
v_gene: TRBV5-4
d_gene: .
CDR3aa: CASSLAGMTEAFF
CDR3nt: TGTGCCAGCAGCTTGGCGGGGATGACTGAAGCTTTCTTT

abundance: .
j_gene: TRBJ2-5
v_gene: TRBV10-2
d_gene: .
CDR3aa: CASSELETQYF
CDR3nt: TGCGCCAGCAGTGAGCTGGAGACCCAGTACTTC

abundance: .
j_gene: TRBJ1-1
v_gene: TRBV11-2
d_gene: .
CDR3aa: CASSLDFGGGTEAFF
CDR3nt: TGTGCCAGCAGCTTAGATTTTGGGGGGGGCACTGAAGCTTTCTTT

abundance: .
j_gene: TRBJ1-1
v_gene: TRBV18
d_gene: .
CDR3aa: CGSSPRMNTEAFF
CDR3nt: TGTGGCAGCTCACCGAGGATGAACACTGAAGCTTTCTTT

abundance: .
j_gene: TRBJ2-7
v_gene: TRBV5-1
d_gene: .
CDR3aa: CASRGDRSYEQYF
CDR3nt: TGCGCCAGCAGAGGCGACAGATCCTACGAGCAGTACTTC

abundance: .
j_gene: TRBJ2-3
v_gene: TRBV9
d_gene: .
CDR3aa: CASSVVGGTPGADTQYF
CDR3nt: TGTGCCAGCAGCGTAGTAGGCGGGACCCCCGGGGCAGATACGCAGTATTTT

abundance: .
j_gene: TRBJ1-5
v_gene: TRBV28
d_gene: .
CDR3aa: CASSPEVQPQHF
CDR3nt: TGTGCCAGCTCTCCAGAGGTTCAGCCCCAGCATTTT

abundance: .
j_gene: TRBJ1-1
v_gene: TRBV7-9
d_gene: TRBD1
CDR3aa: CSSSLGTANTEAFF
CDR3nt: TGTTCCAGCAGCCTCGGGACAGCGAACACTGAAGCTTTCTTT

abundance: few
j_gene: TRBJ1-5
v_gene: TRBV25-1
d_gene: TRBD1
CDR3aa: CASSPGQGKFQPQHF
CDR3nt: TGTGCCAGCAGCCCAGGACAGGGCAAGTTTCAGCCCCAGCATTTT

abundance: few
j_gene: TRBJ2-7
v_gene: TRBV2
d_gene: TRBD2
CDR3aa: CASSERVAGENREQYF
CDR3nt: TGTGCCAGCAGTGAAAGGGTAGCGGGGGAGAACCGCGAGCAGTACTTC

abundance: once
j_gene: TRBJ2-7
v_gene: TRBV19
d_gene: .
CDR3aa: CASSDGGRGDEQYF
CDR3nt: TGTGCCAGTAGTGACGGGGGCAGGGGGGACGAGCAGTACTTC

abundance: few
j_gene: TRBJ2-7
v_gene: TRBV25-1
d_gene: TRBD1
CDR3aa: CASSQGVEQYF
CDR3nt: TGTGCCAGCTCTCAGGGGGTCGAGCAGTACTTC

abundance: few
j_gene: TRBJ1-1
v_gene: TRBV5-1
d_gene: .
CDR3aa: CASSLSGNGNTEAFF
CDR3nt: TGCGCCAGCAGCTTGAGCGGAAACGGGAACACTGAAGCTTTCTTT

abundance: .
j_gene: TRBJ2-7
v_gene: TRBV11-2
d_gene: TRBD1
CDR3aa: CASSQSRTGYGQYF
CDR3nt: TGTGCCAGCAGCCAATCACGGACAGGGTACGGGCAGTACTTC

abundance: .
j_gene: TRBJ1-2
v_gene: TRBV5-6
d_gene: .
CDR3aa: CASSLQAAMGYTF
CDR3nt: TGTGCCAGCAGCTTGCAGGCAGCTATGGGCTACACCTTC

abundance: .
j_gene: TRBJ1-2
v_gene: TRBV7-9
d_gene: TRBD1
CDR3aa: CSSSLATGGERYGYTF
CDR3nt: TGTTCCAGCAGTCTAGCCACAGGGGGCGAGCGATATGGCTACACCTTC